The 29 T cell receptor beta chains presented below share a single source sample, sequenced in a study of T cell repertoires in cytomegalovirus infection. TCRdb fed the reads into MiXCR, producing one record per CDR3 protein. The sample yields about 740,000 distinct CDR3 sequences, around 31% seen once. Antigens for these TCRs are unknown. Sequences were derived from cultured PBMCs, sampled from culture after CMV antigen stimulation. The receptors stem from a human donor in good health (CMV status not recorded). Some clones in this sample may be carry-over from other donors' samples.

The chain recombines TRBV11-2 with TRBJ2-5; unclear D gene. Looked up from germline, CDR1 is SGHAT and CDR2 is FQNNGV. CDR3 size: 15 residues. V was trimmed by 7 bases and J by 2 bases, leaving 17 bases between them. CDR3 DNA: TGTGCCAGCACCAAAACCCGGGCACTACAAGAGACCCAGTACTTC. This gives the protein CASTKTRALQETQYF.

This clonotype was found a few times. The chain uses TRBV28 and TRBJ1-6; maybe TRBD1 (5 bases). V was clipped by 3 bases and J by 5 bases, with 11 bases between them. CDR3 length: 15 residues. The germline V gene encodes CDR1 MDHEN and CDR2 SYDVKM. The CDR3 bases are TGTGCCAGCAGTTTCCCTGCCAGGGATAATTCACCCCTCCACTTT. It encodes CASSFPARDNSPLHF. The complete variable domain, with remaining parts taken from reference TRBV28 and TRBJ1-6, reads DVKVTQSSRYLVKRTGEKVFLECVQDMDHENMFWYRQDPGLGLRLIYFSYDVKMKEKGDIPEGYSVSREKKERFSLILESASTNQTSMYLCASSFPARDNSPLHFGNGTRLTVT.

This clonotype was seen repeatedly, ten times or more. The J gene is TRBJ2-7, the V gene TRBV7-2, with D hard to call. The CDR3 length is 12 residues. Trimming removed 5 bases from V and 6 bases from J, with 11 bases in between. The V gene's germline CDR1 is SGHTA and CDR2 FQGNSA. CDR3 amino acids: CASSALSREQYF. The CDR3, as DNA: TGTGCCAGCAGCGCTCTGTCTCGCGAGCAGTACTTC.

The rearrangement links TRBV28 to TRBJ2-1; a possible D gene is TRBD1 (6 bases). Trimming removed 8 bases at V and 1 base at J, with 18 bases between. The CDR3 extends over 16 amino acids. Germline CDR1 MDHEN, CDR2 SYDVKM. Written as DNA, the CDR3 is TGTGCCAGCGGATGGACCGATAGGGGGTCCTACAATGAGCAGTTCTTC. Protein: CASGWTDRGSYNEQFF.

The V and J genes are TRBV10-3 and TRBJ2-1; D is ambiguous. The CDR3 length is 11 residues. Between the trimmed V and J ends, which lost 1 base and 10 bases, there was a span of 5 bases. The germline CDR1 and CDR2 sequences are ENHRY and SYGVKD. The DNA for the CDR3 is TGTGCCATCAGTGAGTTGGGGGAGCAGTTCTTC. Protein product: CAISELGEQFF.

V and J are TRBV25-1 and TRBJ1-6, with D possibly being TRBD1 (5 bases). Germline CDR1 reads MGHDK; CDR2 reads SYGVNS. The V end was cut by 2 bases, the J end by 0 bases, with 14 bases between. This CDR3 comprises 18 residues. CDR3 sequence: CASSEPTGLSSYNSPLHF. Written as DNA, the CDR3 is TGTGCCAGCAGTGAACCTACAGGTTTAAGCTCCTATAATTCACCCCTCCACTTT. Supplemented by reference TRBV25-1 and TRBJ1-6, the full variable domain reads EADIYQTPRYLVIGTGKKITLECSQTMGHDKMYWYQQDPGMELHLIHYSYGVNSTEKGDLSSESTVSRIRTEHFPLTLESARPSHTSQYLCASSEPTGLSSYNSPLHFGNGTRLTVT.

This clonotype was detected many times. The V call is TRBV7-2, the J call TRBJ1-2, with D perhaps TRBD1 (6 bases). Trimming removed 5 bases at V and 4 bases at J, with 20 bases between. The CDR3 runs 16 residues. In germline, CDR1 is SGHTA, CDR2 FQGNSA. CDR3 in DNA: TGTGCCAGCAGCCCGGACAGAGCCCAATCATTCTATGGCTACACCTTC. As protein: CASSPDRAQSFYGYTF.

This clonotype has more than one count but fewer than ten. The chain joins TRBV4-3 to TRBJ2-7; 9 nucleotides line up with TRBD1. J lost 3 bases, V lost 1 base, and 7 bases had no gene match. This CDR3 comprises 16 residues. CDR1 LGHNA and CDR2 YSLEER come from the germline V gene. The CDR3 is CASSQGRDREIYEQYF. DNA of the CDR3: TGCGCCAGCAGCCAAGGCCGGGACAGGGAAATCTACGAGCAGTACTTC.

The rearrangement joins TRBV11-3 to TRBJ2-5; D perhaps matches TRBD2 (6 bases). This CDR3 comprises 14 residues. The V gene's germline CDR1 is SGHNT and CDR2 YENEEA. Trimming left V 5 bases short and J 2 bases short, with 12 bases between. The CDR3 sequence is CASSPGGLQETQYF. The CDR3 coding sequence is TGTGCCAGCAGCCCTGGGGGACTTCAAGAGACCCAGTACTTC.

CDR3 region: CATKEAGNEQFF. CDR3 bases: TGTGCCACCAAAGAGGCTGGCAATGAGCAGTTCTTC. V and J are TRBV7-6 and TRBJ2-1; no clear D. There are 12 residues in the CDR3. The germline V gene encodes CDR1 SGHVS and CDR2 FNYEAQ. V was clipped by 10 bases and J by 6 bases, with 13 bases between them.

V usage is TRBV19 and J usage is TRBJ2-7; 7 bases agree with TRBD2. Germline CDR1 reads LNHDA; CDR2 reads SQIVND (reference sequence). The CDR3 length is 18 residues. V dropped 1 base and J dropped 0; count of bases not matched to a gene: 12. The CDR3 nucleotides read TGTGCCAGTAGTATAGTCGGTAGCGGGCGACATAGCTCCTACGAGCAGTACTTC. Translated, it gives CASSIVGSGRHSSYEQYF. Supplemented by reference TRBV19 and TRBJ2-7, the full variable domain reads DGGITQSPKYLFRKEGQNVTLSCEQNLNHDAMYWYRQDPGQGLRLIYYSQIVNDFQKGDIAEGYSVSREKKESFPLTVTSAQKNPTAFYLCASSIVGSGRHSSYEQYFGPGTRLTVT.

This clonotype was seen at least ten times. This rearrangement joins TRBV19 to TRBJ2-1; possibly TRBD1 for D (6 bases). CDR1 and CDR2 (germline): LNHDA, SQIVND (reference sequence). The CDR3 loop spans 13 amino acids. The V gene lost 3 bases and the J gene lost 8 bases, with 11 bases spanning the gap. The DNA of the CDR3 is TGTGCCAGTAGTATCCCTGGGGGCGATGAGCAGTTCTTC. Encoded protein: CASSIPGGDEQFF.

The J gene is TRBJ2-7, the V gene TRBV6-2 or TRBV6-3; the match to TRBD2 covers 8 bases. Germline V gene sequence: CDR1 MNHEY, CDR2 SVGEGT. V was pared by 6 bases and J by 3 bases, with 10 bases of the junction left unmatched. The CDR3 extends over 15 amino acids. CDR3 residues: CASRRFLAGNYEQYF. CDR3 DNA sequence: TGTGCCAGCAGACGCTTCTTAGCGGGAAACTACGAGCAGTACTTC.

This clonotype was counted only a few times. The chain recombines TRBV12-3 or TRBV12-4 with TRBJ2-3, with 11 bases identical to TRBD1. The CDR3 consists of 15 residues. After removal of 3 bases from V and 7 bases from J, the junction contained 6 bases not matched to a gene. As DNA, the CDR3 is TGTGCCAGCAGTTTTAACCGGGACAGGGGGAATACGCAGTATTTT. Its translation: CASSFNRDRGNTQYF.

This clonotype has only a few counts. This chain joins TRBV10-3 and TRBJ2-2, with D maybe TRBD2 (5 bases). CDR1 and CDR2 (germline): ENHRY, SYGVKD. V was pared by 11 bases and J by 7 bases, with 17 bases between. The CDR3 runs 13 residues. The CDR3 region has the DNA TGTGCCTCTCACGGGGTTGGAAGCGGGGAGCTGTTTTTT. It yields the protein CASHGVGSGELFF.

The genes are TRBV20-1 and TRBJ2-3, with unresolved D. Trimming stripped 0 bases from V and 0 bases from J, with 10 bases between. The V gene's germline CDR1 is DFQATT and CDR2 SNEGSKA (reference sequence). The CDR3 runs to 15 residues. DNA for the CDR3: TGCAGTGCTAGAGATCGGATACCTAGCACAGATACGCAGTATTTT. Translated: CSARDRIPSTDTQYF.

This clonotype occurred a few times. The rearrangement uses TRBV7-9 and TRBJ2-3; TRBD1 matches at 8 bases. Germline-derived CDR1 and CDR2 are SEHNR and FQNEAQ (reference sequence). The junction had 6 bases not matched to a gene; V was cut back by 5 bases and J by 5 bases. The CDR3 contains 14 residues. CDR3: CASSAGQVLDTQYF. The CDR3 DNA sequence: TGTGCCAGCAGCGCGGGACAGGTATTAGATACGCAGTATTTT.

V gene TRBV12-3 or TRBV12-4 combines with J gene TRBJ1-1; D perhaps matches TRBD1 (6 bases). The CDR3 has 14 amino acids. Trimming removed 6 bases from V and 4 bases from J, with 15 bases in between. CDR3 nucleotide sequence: TGTGCCAGCAGCTTTACAGGGTTTCGCACTGAAGCTTTCTTT. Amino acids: CASSFTGFRTEAFF.

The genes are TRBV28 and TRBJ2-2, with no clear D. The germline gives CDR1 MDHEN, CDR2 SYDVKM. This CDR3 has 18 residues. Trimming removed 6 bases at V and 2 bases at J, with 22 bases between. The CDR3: CASRRTDNTPTNTGELFF. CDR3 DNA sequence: TGTGCCAGCAGAAGGACGGATAACACCCCCACAAACACCGGGGAGCTGTTTTTT.

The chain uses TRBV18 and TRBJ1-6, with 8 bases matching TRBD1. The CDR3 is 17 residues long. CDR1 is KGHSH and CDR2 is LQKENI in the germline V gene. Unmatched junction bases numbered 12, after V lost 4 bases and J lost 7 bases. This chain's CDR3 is CASSQGQALTGNSPLHF. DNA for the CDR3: TGTGCCAGCTCACAGGGACAGGCACTTACGGGGAATTCACCCCTCCACTTT.

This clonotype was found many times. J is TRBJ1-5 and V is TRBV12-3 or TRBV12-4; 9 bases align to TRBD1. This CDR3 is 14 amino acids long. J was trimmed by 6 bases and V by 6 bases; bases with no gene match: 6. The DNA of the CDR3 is TGTGCCAGCAGAACCACAGGGGGCTCTCAGCCCCAGCATTTT. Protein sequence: CASRTTGGSQPQHF.

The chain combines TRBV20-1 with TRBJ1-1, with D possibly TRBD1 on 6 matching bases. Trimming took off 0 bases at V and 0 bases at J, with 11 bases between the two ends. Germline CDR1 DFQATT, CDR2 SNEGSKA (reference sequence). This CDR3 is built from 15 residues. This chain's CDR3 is CSARDGQRMNTEAFF. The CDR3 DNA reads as TGCAGTGCTAGAGACGGACAGCGTATGAACACTGAAGCTTTCTTT.

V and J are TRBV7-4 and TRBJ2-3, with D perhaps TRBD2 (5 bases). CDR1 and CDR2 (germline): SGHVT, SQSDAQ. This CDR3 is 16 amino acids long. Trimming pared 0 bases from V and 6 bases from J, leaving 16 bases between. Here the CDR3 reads CASSLALRPWRDTQYF. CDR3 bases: TGTGCCAGCAGCTTAGCCCTTCGACCTTGGAGGGATACGCAGTATTTT.

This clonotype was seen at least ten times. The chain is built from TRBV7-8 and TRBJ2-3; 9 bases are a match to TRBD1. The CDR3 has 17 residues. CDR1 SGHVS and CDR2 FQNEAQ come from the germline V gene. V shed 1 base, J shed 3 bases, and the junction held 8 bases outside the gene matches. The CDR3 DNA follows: TGTGCCAGCAGCTTAGTGGAGGGACAGGGTGGTACAGATACGCAGTATTTT. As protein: CASSLVEGQGGTDTQYF.

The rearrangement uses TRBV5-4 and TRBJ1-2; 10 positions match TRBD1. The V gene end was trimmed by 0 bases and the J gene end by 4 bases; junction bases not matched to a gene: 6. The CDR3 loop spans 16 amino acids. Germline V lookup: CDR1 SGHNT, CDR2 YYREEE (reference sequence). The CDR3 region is CASSLEARTGGYGYTF. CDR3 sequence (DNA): TGTGCCAGCAGCTTGGAGGCGCGGACAGGGGGCTATGGCTACACCTTC.

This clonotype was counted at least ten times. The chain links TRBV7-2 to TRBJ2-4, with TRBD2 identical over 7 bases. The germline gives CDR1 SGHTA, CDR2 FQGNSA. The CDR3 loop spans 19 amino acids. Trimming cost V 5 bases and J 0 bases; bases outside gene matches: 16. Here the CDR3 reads CASSREGPSGYLAKNIQYF. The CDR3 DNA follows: TGTGCCAGCAGCAGAGAAGGCCCTAGCGGATACCTAGCCAAAAACATTCAGTACTTC.

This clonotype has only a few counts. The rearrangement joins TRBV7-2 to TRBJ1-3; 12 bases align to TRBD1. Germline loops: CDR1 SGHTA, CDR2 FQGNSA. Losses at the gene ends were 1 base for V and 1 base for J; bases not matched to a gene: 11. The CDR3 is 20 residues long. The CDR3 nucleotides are TGTGCCAGCAGCTTAGGGCCGGGACAGGGGGCGATGGGTTCTGGAAACACCATATATTTT. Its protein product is CASSLGPGQGAMGSGNTIYF.

The CDR3 DNA reads as TGTGCCAGCTTATCCGGTGGTAGCGGGGGTCCCGGGGAGACCCAGTACTTC. This codes for CASLSGGSGGPGETQYF. This chain links TRBV7-9 with TRBJ2-5; 9 positions match TRBD2. This CDR3 is built from 17 residues. The ends lost 8 bases at V and 5 bases at J; junction bases unmatched: 18. Germline V CDR1 and CDR2: SEHNR, FQNEAQ (reference sequence).

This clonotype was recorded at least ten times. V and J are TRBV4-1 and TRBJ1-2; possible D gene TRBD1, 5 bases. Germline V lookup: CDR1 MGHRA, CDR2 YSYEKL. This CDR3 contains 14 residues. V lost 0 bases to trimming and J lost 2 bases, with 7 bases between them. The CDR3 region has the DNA TGCGCCAGCAGCCAAGAAAGGGGCAACTATGGCTACACCTTC. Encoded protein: CASSQERGNYGYTF.